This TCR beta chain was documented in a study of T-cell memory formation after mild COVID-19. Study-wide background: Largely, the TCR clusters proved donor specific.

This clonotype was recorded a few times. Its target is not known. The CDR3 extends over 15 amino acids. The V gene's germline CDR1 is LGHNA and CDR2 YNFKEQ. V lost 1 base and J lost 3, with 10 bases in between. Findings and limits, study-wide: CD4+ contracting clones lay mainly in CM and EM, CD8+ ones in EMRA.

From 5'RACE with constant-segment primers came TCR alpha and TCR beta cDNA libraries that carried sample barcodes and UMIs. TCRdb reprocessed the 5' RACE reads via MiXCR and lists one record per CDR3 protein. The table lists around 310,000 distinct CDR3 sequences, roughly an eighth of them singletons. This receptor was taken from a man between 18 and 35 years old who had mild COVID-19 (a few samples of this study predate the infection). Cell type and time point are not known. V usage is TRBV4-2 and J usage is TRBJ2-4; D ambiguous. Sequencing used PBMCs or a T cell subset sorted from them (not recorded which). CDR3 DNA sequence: TGTGCCAGCAGCCAAGTCGGTGAGGTCAAAAACATTCAGTACTTC. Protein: CASSQVGEVKNIQYF.